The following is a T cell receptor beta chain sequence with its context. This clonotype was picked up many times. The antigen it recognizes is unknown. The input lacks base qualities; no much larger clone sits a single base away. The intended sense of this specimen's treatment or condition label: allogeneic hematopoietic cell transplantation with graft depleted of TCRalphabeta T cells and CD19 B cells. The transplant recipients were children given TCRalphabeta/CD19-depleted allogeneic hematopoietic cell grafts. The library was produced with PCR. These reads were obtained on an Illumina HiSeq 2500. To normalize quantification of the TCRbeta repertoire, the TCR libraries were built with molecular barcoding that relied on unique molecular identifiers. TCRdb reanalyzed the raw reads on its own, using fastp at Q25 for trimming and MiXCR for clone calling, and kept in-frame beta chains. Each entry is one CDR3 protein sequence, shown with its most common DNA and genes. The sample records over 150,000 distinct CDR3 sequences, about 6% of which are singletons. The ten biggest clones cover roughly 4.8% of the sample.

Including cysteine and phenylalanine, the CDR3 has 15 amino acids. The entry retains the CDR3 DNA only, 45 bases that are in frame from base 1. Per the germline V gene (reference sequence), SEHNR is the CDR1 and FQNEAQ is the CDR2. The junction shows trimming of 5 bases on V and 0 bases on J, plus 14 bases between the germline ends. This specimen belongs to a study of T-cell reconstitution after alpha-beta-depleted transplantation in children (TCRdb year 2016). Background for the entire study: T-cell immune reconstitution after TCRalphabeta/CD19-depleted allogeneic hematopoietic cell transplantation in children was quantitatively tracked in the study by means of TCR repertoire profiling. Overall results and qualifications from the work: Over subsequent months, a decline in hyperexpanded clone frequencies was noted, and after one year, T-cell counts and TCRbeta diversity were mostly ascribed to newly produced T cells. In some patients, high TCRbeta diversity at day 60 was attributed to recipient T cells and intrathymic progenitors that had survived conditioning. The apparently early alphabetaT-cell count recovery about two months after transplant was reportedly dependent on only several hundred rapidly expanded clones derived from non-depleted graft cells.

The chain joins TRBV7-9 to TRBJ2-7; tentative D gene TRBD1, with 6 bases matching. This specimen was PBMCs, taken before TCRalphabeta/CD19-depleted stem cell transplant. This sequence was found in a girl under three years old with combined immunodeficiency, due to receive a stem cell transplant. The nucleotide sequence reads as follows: TGTGCCAGCAGCCTCGGGACACTTAGCTCCTACGAGCAGTACTTC. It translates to CASSLGTLSSYEQYF. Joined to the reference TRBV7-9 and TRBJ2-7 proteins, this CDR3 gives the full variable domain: DTGVSQNPRHKITKRGQNVTFRCDPISEHNRLYWYRQTLGQGPEFLTYFQNEAQLEKSRLLSDRFSAERPKGSFSTLEIQRTEQGDSAMYLCASSLGTLSSYEQYFGPGTRLTVT.